This TCR beta chain was sequenced in a study of T cell changes during pregnancy in multiple sclerosis. V lost 10 bases and J lost 3, with 10 bases in between. The CDR3 extends over 11 amino acids. Germline V gene lookup returns CDR1 WSHSY and CDR2 SAAADI. This clone was counted between two and nine times. The table came from immunoSEQ multiplex PCR; TCRdb's copy has only in-frame clones and leaves some out. Of over 65,000 clones listed, 75% to 95% are singletons. The chain links TRBV10-2 to TRBJ2-7; possibly TRBD1 for D (6 bases). The origin of this receptor is a female donor with multiple sclerosis, enrolled in a pregnancy study. Sequencing used peripheral blood, obtained in the second trimester of pregnancy. CDR3 region: CATLQGYEQYF. Here the CDR3 DNA reads TGCGCCACGTTACAGGGCTACGAGCAGTACTTC.